This T cell receptor (beta chain) comes out of a study of regulatory T cells in long-lasting Graves disease. Study-wide results and limits: Analyses excluded thyroid tissue, covering peripheral blood alone.

Concerning this clonotype: Its antigen is unidentified. An end of the junction differs from the germline gene, which may be a read error.

Stated time point: newly diagnosed GD, antithyroid drugs for less than 3 months. PBMCs were the source of the RNA used for TCR sequencing. Patients met American Thyroid Association criteria for Graves' disease. As collected, the peripheral blood samples measured roughly 10 milliliters each and went into EDTA tubes. Per the germline V gene, CDR1 is MGHRA and CDR2 is YSYEKL. The length of the CDR3 is 13 residues. Building of the TCR beta libraries involved iRepertoire HTBI primers and Arm-PCR of CDR3 regions. TCRdb fed the multiplex PCR reads into MiXCR, producing one record per CDR3 protein. Of 400,000 to 550,000 distinct CDR3 sequences in the sample, 15% were seen once. This sample also appeared in a second study, on T cells in Graves' hyperthyroidism and ophthalmopathy. Per that paper: Newly diagnosed hyperthyroidism patients aged 18 to 65 years had disease lasting under 2 months.

The chain employs TRBV4-1 and TRBJ1-5; no clear D gene. The clonotype comes from a woman in her twenties or thirties with Graves disease. The sample consisted of peripheral blood mononuclear cells (PBMCs), taken at new diagnosis, from a patient treated with antithyroid drugs. CDR3 region: CASGQVGNQPQHF. In DNA form, the CDR3 reads TGCGCCAGCGGCCAAGTGGGCAATCAGCCCCAGCATTTT.